This T cell receptor (beta chain) was obtained from a study of beta chain features in type 1 diabetes. Study in general: Age and gender were similar between patients and healthy donors, as were cell yields.

A note on this clone: Its antigen is undetermined.

Study-level points and caveats: Shorter TCRB CDR3s, moderately but significantly so, marked every one of the four CD4+ subsets in Type 1 diabetes patients. PCR may have favored shorter templates equally in patients and controls. Junctions at VDJ sites from type 1 diabetes patients had fewer insertions and more deletions.

The germline CDR1 and CDR2 sequences are SGDLS and YYNGEE. CDR3 length: 18 amino acids. Unmatched junction bases numbered 6, after V lost 0 bases and J lost 3 bases. Isolated RNA was reverse transcribed in full, so expressed TCRB transcripts were sequenced. The assay was immunoSEQ multiplex PCR, and TCRdb's table has in-frame clones only and misses some. The profile covers roughly 350,000 clones, with 11% appearing a single time and just over 0.015% taken by the ten largest. This sequence originates from a woman aged 30 to 39 in good health. The sample taken for sequencing was naive CD4+ T cells from blood. The V call is TRBV9, the J call TRBJ2-3, with 14 positions matching TRBD2. This CDR3 is CASSVGLAGGSATDTQYF. The DNA of the CDR3 is TGTGCCAGCAGCGTAGGACTAGCGGGAGGGTCAGCGACAGATACGCAGTATTTT.